This T cell receptor beta chain was identified during a study of CD8 T cells in ankylosing spondylitis. The study's findings and limits: Blood from ankylosing spondylitis patients appeared to carry a characteristic roughly 8-variant TCR beta motif.

TCRdb reprocessed the 5' RACE reads via MiXCR and lists one record per CDR3 protein. The data contain almost 400,000 distinct CDR3 sequences, about a fifth of them singletons. V lost 6 bases and J lost 5; bases outside the gene matches: 8. CDR1 and CDR2 from the germline V gene are MNHEY and SVGEGT. CDR3 length: 16 amino acids. This clonotype has only a few counts. What it binds is unknown. The chain has TRBV6-2 or TRBV6-3 and TRBJ2-2, with 11 nucleotides matching TRBD2. The specimen sequenced was blood, either unsorted or a sorted T cell fraction (not recorded which). The origin of this receptor is a male donor with ankylosing spondylitis. The CDR3 DNA reads as TGTGCCAGCAGATTTTGGACTAGCGGGCAAACCGGGGAGCTGTTTTTT. As protein: CASRFWTSGQTGELFF.